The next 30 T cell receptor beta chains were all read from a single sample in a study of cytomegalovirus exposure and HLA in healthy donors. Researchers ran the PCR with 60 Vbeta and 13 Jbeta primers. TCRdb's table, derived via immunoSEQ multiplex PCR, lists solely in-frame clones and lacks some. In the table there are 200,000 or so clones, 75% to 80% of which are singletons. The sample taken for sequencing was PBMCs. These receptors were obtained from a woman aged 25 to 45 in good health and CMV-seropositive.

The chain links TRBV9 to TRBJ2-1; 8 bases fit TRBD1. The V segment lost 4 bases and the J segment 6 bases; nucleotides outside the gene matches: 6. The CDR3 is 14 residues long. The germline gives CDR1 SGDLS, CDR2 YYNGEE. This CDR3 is CASSKSTGVNEQFF. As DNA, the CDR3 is TGTGCCAGCAGCAAATCGACAGGGGTCAATGAGCAGTTCTTC.

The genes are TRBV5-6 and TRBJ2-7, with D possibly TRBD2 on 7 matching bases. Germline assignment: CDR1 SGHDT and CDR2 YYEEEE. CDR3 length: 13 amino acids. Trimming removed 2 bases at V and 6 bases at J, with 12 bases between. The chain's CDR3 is CASSLGGDIEQYF. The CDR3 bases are TGTGCCAGCAGCTTAGGGGGGGACATCGAGCAGTACTTC.

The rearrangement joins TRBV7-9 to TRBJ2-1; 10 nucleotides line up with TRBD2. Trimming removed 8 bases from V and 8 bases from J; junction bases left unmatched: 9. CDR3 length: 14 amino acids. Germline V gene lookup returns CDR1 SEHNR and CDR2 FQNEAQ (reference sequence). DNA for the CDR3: TGTGCCAGCGCAGCTAGCGGGAGTCGTGATGAGCAGTTCTTC. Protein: CASAASGSRDEQFF.

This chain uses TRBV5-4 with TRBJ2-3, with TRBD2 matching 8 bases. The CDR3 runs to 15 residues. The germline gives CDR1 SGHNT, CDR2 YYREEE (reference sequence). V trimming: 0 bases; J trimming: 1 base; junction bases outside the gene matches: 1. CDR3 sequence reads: CASSLALAGTDTQYF. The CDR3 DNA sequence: TGTGCCAGCAGCTTGGCACTAGCGGGCACAGATACGCAGTATTTT.

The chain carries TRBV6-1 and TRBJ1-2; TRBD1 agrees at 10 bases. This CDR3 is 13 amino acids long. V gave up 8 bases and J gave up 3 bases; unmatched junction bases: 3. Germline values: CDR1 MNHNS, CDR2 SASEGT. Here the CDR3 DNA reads TGTGCCAGCCGACAGGGGGCGGACTATGGCTACACCTTC. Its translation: CASRQGADYGYTF.

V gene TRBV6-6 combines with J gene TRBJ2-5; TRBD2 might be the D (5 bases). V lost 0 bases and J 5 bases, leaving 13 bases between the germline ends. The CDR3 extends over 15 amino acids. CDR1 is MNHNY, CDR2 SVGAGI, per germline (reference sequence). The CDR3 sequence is CASSYSSRRTETQYF. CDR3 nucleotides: TGTGCCAGCAGTTACTCTTCCCGGAGGACGGAGACCCAGTACTTC.

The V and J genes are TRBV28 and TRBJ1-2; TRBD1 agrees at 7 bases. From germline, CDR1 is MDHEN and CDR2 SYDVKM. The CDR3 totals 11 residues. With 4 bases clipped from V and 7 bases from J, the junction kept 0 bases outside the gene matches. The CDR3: CASSWDSGYTF. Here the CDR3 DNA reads TGTGCCAGCAGTTGGGACAGTGGCTACACCTTC.

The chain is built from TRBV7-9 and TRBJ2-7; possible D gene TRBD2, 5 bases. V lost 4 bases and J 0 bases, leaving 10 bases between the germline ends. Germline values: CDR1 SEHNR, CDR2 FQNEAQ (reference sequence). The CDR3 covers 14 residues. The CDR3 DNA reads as TGTGCCAGCAGCTCGGACTCCTACTCCTACGAGCAGTACTTC. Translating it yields CASSSDSYSYEQYF. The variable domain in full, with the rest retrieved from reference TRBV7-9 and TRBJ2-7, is DTGVSQNPRHKITKRGQNVTFRCDPISEHNRLYWYRQTLGQGPEFLTYFQNEAQLEKSRLLSDRFSAERPKGSFSTLEIQRTEQGDSAMYLCASSSDSYSYEQYFGPGTRLTVT.

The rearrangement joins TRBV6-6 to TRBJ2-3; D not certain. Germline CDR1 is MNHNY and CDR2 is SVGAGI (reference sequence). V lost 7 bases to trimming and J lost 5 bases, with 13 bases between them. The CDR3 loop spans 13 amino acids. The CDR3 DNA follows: TGTGCCAGCAATGGCGGCCTAAAAGATACGCAGTATTTT. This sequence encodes CASNGGLKDTQYF.

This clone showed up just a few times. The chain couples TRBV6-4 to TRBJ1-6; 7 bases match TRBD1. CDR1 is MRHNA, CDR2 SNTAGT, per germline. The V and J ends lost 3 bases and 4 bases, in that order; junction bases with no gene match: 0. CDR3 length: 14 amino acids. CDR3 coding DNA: TGTGCCAGCAGTGAGACAGGGTATAATTCACCCCTCCACTTT. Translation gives CASSETGYNSPLHF.

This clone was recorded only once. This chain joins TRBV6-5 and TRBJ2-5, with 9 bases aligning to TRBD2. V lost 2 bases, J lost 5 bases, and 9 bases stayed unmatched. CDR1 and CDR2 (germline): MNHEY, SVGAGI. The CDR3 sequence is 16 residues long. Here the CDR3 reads CASSYASGTILETQYF. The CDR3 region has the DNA TGTGCCAGCAGTTACGCTAGCGGGACAATTCTGGAGACCCAGTACTTC.

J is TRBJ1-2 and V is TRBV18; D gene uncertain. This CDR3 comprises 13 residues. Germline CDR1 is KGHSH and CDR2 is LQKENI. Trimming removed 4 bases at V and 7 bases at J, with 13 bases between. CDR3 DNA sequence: TGTGCCAGCTCACGAGCGGACTCTGGTGGCTACACCTTC. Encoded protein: CASSRADSGGYTF.

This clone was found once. CDR3 nucleotide sequence: TGTGCCAGCTCACTCGAACAGGGGGCGCTGGACGAGCAGTACTTC. Amino acids: CASSLEQGALDEQYF. The chain has TRBV18 and TRBJ2-7, with TRBD1 identical over 9 bases. V trimming: 4 bases; J trimming: 5 bases; junction bases outside the gene matches: 9. The CDR3 extends over 15 amino acids. CDR1 is KGHSH and CDR2 is LQKENI in the germline V gene.

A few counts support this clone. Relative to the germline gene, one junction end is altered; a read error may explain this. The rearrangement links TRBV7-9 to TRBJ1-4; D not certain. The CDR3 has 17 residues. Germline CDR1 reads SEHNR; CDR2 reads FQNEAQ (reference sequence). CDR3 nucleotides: TGTTCCAGCAGCTTAGAACCTATGGTGCGGGGTAATGAAAAACTGTTTTTT. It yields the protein CSSSLEPMVRGNEKLFF.

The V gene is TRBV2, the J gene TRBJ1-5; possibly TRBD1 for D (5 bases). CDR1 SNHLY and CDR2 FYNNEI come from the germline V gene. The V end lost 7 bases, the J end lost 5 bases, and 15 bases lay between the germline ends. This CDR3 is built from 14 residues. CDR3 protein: CASKGSRGDQPQHF. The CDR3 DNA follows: TGTGCCAGCAAGGGCAGTAGGGGCGATCAGCCCCAGCATTTT.

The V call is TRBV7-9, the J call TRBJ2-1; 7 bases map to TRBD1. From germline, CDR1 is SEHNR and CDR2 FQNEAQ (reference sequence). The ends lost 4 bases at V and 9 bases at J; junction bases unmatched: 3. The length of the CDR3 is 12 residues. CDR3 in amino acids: CASSSQGTEQFF. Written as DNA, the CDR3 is TGTGCCAGCAGCTCACAGGGGACTGAGCAGTTCTTC.

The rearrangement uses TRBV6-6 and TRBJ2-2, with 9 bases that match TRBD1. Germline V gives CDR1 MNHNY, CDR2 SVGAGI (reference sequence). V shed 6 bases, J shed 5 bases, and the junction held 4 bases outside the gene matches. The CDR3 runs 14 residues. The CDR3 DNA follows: TGTGCCAGCAGACAGGGGGCCCGAACCGGGGAGCTGTTTTTT. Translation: CASRQGARTGELFF.

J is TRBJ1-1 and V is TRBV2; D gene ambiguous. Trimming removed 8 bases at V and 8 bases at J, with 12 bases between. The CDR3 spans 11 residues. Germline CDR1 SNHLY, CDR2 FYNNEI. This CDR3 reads CASFYFGEAFF. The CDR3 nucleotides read TGTGCCAGCTTTTACTTCGGGGAAGCTTTCTTT.

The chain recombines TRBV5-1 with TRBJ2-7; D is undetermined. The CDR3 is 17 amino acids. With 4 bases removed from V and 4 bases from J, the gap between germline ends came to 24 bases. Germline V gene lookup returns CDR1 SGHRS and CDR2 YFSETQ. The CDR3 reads CASSPPSVGLSVYEQYF. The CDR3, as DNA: TGCGCCAGCAGCCCTCCGTCGGTTGGGCTATCTGTGTACGAGCAGTACTTC.

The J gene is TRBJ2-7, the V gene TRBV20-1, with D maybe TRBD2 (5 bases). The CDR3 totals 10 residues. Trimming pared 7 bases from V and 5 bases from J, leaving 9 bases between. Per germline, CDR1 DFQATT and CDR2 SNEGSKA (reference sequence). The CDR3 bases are TGCAGTGTTTCGCGGGACGAGCAGTACTTC. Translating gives CSVSRDEQYF.

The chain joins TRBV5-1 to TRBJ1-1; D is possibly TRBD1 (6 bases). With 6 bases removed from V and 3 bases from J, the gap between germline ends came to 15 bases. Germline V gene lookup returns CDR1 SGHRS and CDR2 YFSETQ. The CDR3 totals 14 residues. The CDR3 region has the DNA TGCGCCAGCAAGTACAGGGCTCAGCACACTGAAGCTTTCTTT. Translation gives CASKYRAQHTEAFF.

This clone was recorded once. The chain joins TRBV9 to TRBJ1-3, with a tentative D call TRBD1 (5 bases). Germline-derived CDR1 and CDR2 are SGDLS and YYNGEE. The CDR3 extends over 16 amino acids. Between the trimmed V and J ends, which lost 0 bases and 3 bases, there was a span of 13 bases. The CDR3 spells CASSVDGHQGGNTIYF. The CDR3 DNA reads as TGTGCCAGCAGCGTAGATGGGCATCAGGGTGGAAACACCATATATTTT.

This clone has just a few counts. The CDR3 reads CASSQDSGSLRIYEQYF. CDR3 coding DNA: TGTGCCAGCAGCCAGGACAGCGGGAGTTTGAGAATATACGAGCAGTACTTC. This rearrangement joins TRBV7-2 to TRBJ2-7, with TRBD2 identical over 8 bases. Germline V gene lookup returns CDR1 SGHTA and CDR2 FQGNSA. After removal of 5 bases from V and 4 bases from J, the junction contained 16 bases not matched to a gene. CDR3 length equals 17 residues.

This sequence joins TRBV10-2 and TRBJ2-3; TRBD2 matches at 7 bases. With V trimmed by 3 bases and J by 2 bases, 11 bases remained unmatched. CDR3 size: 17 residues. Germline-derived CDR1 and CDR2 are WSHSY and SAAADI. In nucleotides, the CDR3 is TGCGCCAGCAGTGACCCCGGGACTAACAGTATCACAGATACGCAGTATTTT. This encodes CASSDPGTNSITDTQYF.

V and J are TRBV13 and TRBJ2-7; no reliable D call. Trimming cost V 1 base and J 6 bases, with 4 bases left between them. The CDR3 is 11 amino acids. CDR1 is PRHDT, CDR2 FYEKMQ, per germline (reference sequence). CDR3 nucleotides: TGTGCCAGCAGCTTAGACGGCGAGCAGTACTTC. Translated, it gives CASSLDGEQYF. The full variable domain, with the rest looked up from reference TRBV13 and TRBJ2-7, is AAGVIQSPRHLIKEKRETATLKCYPIPRHDTVYWYQQGPGQDPQFLISFYEKMQSDKGSIPDRFSAQQFSDYHSELNMSSLELGDSALYFCASSLDGEQYFGPGTRLTVT.

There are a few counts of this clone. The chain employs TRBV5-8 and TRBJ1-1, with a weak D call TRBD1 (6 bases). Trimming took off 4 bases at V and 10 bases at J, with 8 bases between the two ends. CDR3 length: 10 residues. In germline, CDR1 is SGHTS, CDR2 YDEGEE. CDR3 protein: CASSVQGAFF. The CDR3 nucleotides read TGTGCCAGCAGCGTACAGGGAGCTTTCTTT.

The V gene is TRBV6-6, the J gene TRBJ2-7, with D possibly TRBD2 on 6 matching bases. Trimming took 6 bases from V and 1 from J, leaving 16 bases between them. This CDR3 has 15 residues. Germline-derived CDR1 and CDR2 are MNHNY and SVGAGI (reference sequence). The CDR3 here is CASSKVGRMSYEQYF. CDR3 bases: TGTGCCAGCAGCAAGGTGGGGAGGATGTCCTACGAGCAGTACTTC.

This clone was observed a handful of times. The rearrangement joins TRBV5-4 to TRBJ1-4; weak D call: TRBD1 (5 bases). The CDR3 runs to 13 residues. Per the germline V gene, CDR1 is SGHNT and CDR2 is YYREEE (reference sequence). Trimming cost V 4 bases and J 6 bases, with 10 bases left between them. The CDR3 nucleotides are TGTGCCAGCAGCGCGGACACCGATGAAAAACTGTTTTTT. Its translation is CASSADTDEKLFF.

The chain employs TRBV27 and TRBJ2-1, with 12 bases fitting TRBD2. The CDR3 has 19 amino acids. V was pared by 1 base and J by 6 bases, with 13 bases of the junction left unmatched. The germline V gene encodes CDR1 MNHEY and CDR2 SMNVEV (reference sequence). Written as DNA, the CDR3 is TGTGCCAGCAGTTTATTACGACTAGCGGGAGCCACCTCGATCAATGAGCAGTTCTTC. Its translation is CASSLLRLAGATSINEQFF.

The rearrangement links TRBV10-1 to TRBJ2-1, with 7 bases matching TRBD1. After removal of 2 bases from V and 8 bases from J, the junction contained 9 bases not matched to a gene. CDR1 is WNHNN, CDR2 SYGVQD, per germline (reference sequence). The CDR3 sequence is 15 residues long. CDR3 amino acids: CASSETARGGHEQFF. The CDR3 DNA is TGCGCCAGCAGTGAGACGGCAAGAGGGGGCCATGAGCAGTTCTTC.